The 12 T cell receptor beta chains listed next were all sequenced from one sample in a study of identical twins. TCRdb processed the 5' RACE reads anew with MiXCR; each CDR3 protein has one entry. The sample lists 570,000 or so distinct CDR3 sequences; around a tenth were seen once. This sample was shared with a second study, whose subject was yellow fever vaccine responses in identical twins.

What was sequenced was PBMCs. The receptors were gathered from a woman aged 18-29 years in good health.

This clonotype occurred many times. The rearrangement joins TRBV10-3 to TRBJ1-6; D is undetermined. The CDR3 runs 16 residues. Trimming shortened V by 3 bases and J by 2 bases, and 11 bases separated the two germline ends. Germline V gene lookup returns CDR1 ENHRY and CDR2 SYGVKD. The CDR3 nucleotides read TGTGCCATCAGTGATGAGGAAGGGACCTATAATTCACCCCTCCACTTT. Encoded protein: CAISDEEGTYNSPLHF.

Ten or more counts support this clonotype. This chain connects TRBV4-1 to TRBJ2-2, with 7 nucleotides matching TRBD2. The CDR3 length is 15 residues. Germline CDR1 MGHRA, CDR2 YSYEKL. Trimming cost V 1 base and J 7 bases; bases outside gene matches: 6. The CDR3 region is CASSQGGRVNGELFF. CDR3 nucleotide sequence: TGCGCCAGCAGCCAAGGCGGGAGAGTTAACGGGGAGCTGTTTTTT.

This clonotype appeared a few times. This chain links TRBV20-1 with TRBJ2-5; the D gene is possibly TRBD1 (6 bases). Germline V gene sequence: CDR1 DFQATT, CDR2 SNEGSKA (reference sequence). The CDR3 loop spans 13 amino acids. Trimming took off 2 bases at V and 4 bases at J, with 11 bases between the two ends. The CDR3 sequence: CSARPGAPETQYF. CDR3 nucleotide sequence: TGCAGTGCTAGACCAGGGGCCCCAGAGACCCAGTACTTC.

In the case of this clonotype: A much larger clone lies one base from this, so it may be a read error. The chain links TRBV12-3 or TRBV12-4 to TRBJ2-7, with a weak D call TRBD1 (5 bases). Trimming cost V 2 bases and J 3 bases, with 14 bases left between them. The CDR3 runs 15 residues. CDR3 protein: CASSLYGTGIYEQYF. As DNA, the CDR3 is TGTGCCAGCAGTTTATACGGAACAGGAATCTACGAGCAGTACTTC.

This clonotype was counted at least ten times. The chain has TRBV7-2 and TRBJ2-4; 9 nucleotides match TRBD2. J gave up 6 bases and V 1 base, and 4 bases lay outside the gene matches. Germline values: CDR1 SGHTA, CDR2 FQGNSA. This CDR3 region has 15 residues. The CDR3 loop is CASSLDLAGTNIQYF. The DNA of the CDR3 is TGTGCCAGCAGCTTAGACCTAGCGGGGACAAACATTCAGTACTTC.

This chain connects TRBV7-2 to TRBJ2-7; tentatively, D is TRBD1 (5 bases). Germline values: CDR1 SGHTA, CDR2 FQGNSA. The CDR3 sequence is 16 residues long. Trimming removed 5 bases at V and 2 bases at J, with 19 bases between. CDR3 in DNA: TGTGCCAGCAGCAGAGTCTCCCAGGGTCCCGCCTACGAGCAGTACTTC. It translates to CASSRVSQGPAYEQYF.

The J gene is TRBJ2-6, the V gene TRBV6-5; D not resolved. Trimming removed 1 base at V and 0 bases at J, with 7 bases between. This CDR3 region has 16 residues. The V gene's germline CDR1 is MNHEY and CDR2 SVGAGI. CDR3 sequence reads: CASSYLGSSGANVLTF. The DNA for the CDR3 is TGTGCCAGCAGTTACTTGGGAAGCTCTGGGGCCAACGTCCTGACTTTC.

The chain uses TRBV7-9 and TRBJ2-1; TRBD2 might be the D (5 bases). The V and J ends lost 5 bases and 0 bases respectively, with 17 bases between them. Germline loops: CDR1 SEHNR, CDR2 FQNEAQ (reference sequence). There are 17 residues in the CDR3. The CDR3 sequence is CASSHQMGANSYNEQFF. CDR3 in DNA: TGTGCCAGCAGCCATCAAATGGGAGCCAACTCCTACAATGAGCAGTTCTTC.

The chain links TRBV18 to TRBJ2-1; the match to TRBD2 covers 10 bases. Germline V lookup: CDR1 KGHSH, CDR2 LQKENI. Trimming removed 3 bases from V and 3 bases from J; junction bases left unmatched: 8. This CDR3 contains 17 residues. The CDR3 here is CASSPQTGTSDYNEQFF. The CDR3 DNA follows: TGTGCCAGCTCACCGCAGACAGGGACTAGCGACTACAATGAGCAGTTCTTC.

This clonotype occurred a few times. The chain uses TRBV6-2 or TRBV6-3 and TRBJ2-2, with TRBD1 identical over 9 bases. The junction had 11 bases not matched to a gene; V was cut back by 10 bases and J by 5 bases. CDR3 length: 15 amino acids. Germline CDR1 and CDR2: MNHEY and SVGEGT. The CDR3 is CATTLTGGGTGELFF. DNA for the CDR3: TGTGCCACCACGCTGACAGGGGGAGGGACCGGGGAGCTGTTTTTT.

This chain joins TRBV7-3 and TRBJ2-1; 8 bases line up with TRBD2. There are 13 residues in the CDR3. Per germline, CDR1 SGHTA and CDR2 FQGTGA. V dropped 1 base and J dropped 10; count of bases not matched to a gene: 3. CDR3 DNA sequence: TGTGCCAGCAGCTTAAGCGGGGGGTCCGAGCAGTTCTTC. This gives the protein CASSLSGGSEQFF. The full variable domain, with the rest looked up from reference TRBV7-3 and TRBJ2-1, is GAGVSQTPSNKVTEKGKYVELRCDPISGHTALYWYRQSLGQGPEFLIYFQGTGAADDSGLPNDRFFAVRPEGSVSTLKIQRTERGDSAVYLCASSLSGGSEQFFGPGTRLTVL.

At least ten counts were recorded for this clonotype. The chain combines TRBV7-8 with TRBJ2-3; D is unresolved. CDR1 SGHVS and CDR2 FQNEAQ come from the germline V gene. The CDR3 sequence is 15 residues long. Trimming took 1 base from V and 3 from J, leaving 11 bases between them. The CDR3, as DNA: TGTGCCAGCAGCTTAGATCCTTTAGGAACAGATACGCAGTATTTT. Residues: CASSLDPLGTDTQYF.